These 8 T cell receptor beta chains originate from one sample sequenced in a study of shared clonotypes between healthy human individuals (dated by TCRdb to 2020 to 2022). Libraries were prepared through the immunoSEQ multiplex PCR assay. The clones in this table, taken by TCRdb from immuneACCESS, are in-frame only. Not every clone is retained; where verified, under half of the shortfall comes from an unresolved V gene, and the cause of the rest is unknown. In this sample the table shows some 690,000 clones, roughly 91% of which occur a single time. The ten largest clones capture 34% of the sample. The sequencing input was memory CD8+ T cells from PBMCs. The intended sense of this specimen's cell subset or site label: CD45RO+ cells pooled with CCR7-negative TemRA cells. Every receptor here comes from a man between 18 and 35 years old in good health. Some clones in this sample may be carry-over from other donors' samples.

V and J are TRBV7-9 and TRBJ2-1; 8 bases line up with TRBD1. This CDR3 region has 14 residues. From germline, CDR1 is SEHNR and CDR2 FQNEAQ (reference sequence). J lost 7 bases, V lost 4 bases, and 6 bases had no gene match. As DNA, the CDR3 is TGTGCCAGCAGCTCGGGACAGGTAGTGAATGAGCAGTTCTTC. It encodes CASSSGQVVNEQFF.

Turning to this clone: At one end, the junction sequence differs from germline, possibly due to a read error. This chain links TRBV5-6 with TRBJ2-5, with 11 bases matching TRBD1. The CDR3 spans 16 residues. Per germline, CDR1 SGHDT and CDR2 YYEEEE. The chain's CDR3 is CASSPPGQGVFPHSDF. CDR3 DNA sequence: TGTGCCAGCAGCCCTCCGGGACAGGGGGTCTTTCCACACTCGGACTTC. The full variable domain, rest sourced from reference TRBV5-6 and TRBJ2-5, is DAGVTQSPTHLIKTRGQQVTLRCSPKSGHDTVSWYQQALGQGPQFIFQYYEEEERQRGNFPDRFSGHQFPNYSSELNVNALLLGDSALYLCASSPPGQGVFPHSDFGPGTRLLVL.

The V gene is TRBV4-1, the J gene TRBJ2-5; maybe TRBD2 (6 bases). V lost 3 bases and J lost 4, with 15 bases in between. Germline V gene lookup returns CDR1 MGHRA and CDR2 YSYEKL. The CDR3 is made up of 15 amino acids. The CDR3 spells CASSHRRNGRETQYF. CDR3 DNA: TGCGCCAGCAGCCATCGGAGAAACGGGAGAGAGACCCAGTACTTC.

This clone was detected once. The CDR3: CASSLRTNEQFF. CDR3 DNA: TGTGCCAGCAGCCTCCGTACCAATGAGCAGTTCTTC. The chain couples TRBV9 to TRBJ2-1; D is undetermined. The CDR3 is 12 amino acids. CDR1 is SGDLS and CDR2 is YYNGEE in the germline V gene. Trimming pared 4 bases from V and 6 bases from J, leaving 8 bases between.

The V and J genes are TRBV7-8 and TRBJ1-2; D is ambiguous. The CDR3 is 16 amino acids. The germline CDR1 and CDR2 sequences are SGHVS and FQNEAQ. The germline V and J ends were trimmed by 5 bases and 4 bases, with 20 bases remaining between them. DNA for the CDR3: TGTGCCAGCAGCCTTGACTTCGGGGTGGTTCCCTATGGCTACACCTTC. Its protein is CASSLDFGVVPYGYTF. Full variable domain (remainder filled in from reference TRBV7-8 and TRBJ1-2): GAGVSQSPRYKVAKRGQDVALRCDPISGHVSLFWYQQALGQGPEFLTYFQNEAQLDKSGLPSDRFFAERPEGSVSTLKIQRTQQEDSAVYLCASSLDFGVVPYGYTFGSGTRLTVV.

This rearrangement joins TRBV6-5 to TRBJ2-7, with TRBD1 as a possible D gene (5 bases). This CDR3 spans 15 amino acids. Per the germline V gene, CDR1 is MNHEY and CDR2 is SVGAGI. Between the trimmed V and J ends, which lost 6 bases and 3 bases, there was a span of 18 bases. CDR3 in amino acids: CASRPYLGRGYEQYF. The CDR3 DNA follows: TGTGCCAGCAGACCCTACTTGGGGCGAGGCTACGAGCAGTACTTC.

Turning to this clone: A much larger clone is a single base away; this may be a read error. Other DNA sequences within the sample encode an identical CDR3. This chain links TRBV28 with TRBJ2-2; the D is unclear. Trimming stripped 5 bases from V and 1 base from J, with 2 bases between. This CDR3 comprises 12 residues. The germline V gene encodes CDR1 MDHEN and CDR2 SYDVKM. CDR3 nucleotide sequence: TGTGCCAGCAGTCTGAACACCGGGGAGCTGTTTTTT. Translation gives CASSLNTGELFF.

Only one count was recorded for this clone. CDR3 in amino acids: CASRGGWYQETQYF. The CDR3 region has the DNA TGTGCCAGCAGGGGAGGGTGGTACCAAGAGACCCAGTACTTC. The chain is built from TRBV6-1 and TRBJ2-5; 7 nucleotides align to TRBD2. CDR1 and CDR2 from the germline V gene are MNHNS and SASEGT. J was trimmed by 0 bases and V by 6 bases; bases with no gene match: 4. The CDR3 has 14 amino acids.